Here is one TCR beta chain with its context. The table lists this clonotype with a few counts. No cognate antigen has been identified for it. No qualities accompany the bases; no much larger clone lies one base away. The germline V gene (reference sequence) supplies CDR1 SEHNR and CDR2 FQNEAQ. Measured from the cysteine to the phenylalanine, the CDR3 is 18 residues long. Only the CDR3 portion is preserved as DNA: 54 bases, with reading frame beginning at the first base. V and J are trimmed by 4 bases and 1 base, and the gene matches miss 14 bases of the junction. The source of the sample is a study of T cell repertoires in cytomegalovirus infection (dated by TCRdb to about 2019). For context, the study as a whole: Because public TCR beta signatures pointed to carriage of CMV infection together with the matching HLA type, the HLA type of each donor mattered for the analysis.

Sequencing used an Illumina HiSeq 1500. TCRdb reran the public reads through fastp at Q25 and MiXCR, keeping productive beta chains. Rows matching on CDR3 protein sequence are summarized as one entry with the most common DNA and genes. This sample lists some 270,000 distinct CDR3 sequences; about a sixth were detected once. The leading ten clones occupy 40% to 55% of the sample. Study-wide conclusions, independent of this receptor: In both this cohort and an independent cohort of 350 or so donors, the cumulative frequency of public TCR beta family members distinguished carriers of CMV infection plus the relevant HLA type. The ex vivo response was dominated by HLA-C-restricted CMV-specific TCR beta clonotypes, and the single most frequent clonotype in two of eight donors was supplied by these HLA-C-restricted clonotypes.

Specimen: CD8+ T cells from PBMCs. The sequence links TRBV7-9 to TRBJ2-7, and TRBD1 aligns with 9 junction nucleotides. The clonotype comes from a human donor in good health (CMV status not recorded). Some clones in this sample may be carry-over from other donors' samples. The CDR3 reads as follows: CASSSPGQGLGRSYEQYF. The nucleotide sequence is TGTGCCAGCAGCTCACCGGGACAGGGCCTTGGTAGGTCCTACGAGCAGTACTTC.